The 8 T cell receptor beta chains below all came from one sample that was sequenced in a study of T cell changes during pregnancy in multiple sclerosis. TCRdb's copy holds only in-frame clones and misses some; the assay was immunoSEQ multiplex PCR. This sample has around 79,000 clones; about nine tenths occur once, and the top ten carry around 0.5%. The input for sequencing was CD4+ T cells from peripheral blood mononuclear cells, taken in the second trimester of pregnancy. These TCRs come from a female donor with multiple sclerosis, enrolled in a pregnancy study.

This sequence joins TRBV5-4 and TRBJ2-2, with TRBD2 identical over 12 bases. Unmatched junction bases numbered 1, after V lost 2 bases and J lost 5 bases. The CDR3 has 15 amino acids. The germline gives CDR1 SGHNT, CDR2 YYREEE (reference sequence). The CDR3 is CASSFGLAGTGELFF. The CDR3 DNA reads TGTGCCAGCAGCTTCGGACTAGCGGGGACCGGGGAGCTGTTTTTT. The variable domain in full, with the rest retrieved from reference TRBV5-4 and TRBJ2-2, is ETGVTQSPTHLIKTRGQQVTLRCSSQSGHNTVSWYQQALGQGPQFIFQYYREEENGRGNFPPRFSGLQFPNYSSELNVNALELDDSALYLCASSFGLAGTGELFFGEGSRLTVL.

The J gene is TRBJ2-2, the V gene TRBV2; the D gene is possibly TRBD1 (6 bases). Germline lookup yields CDR1 SNHLY and CDR2 FYNNEI. The ends were cut back, 9 bases at V and 7 bases at J, with 18 bases in the middle. The CDR3 has 14 residues. DNA for the CDR3: TGTGCCAGGGGCGCAGGGGCTAGGGGCGGGGAGCTGTTTTTT. It is translated as CARGAGARGGELFF.

The CDR3 DNA sequence: TGTGCCAGTAGTATTCGACTAGCGGGCGTAGAGCAGTTCTTC. This sequence encodes CASSIRLAGVEQFF. The chain recombines TRBV19 with TRBJ2-1; TRBD2 agrees at 10 bases. V lost 3 bases and J lost 10; bases outside the gene matches: 6. The CDR3 runs 14 residues. Germline loops: CDR1 LNHDA, CDR2 SQIVND (reference sequence).

V usage is TRBV4-1 and J usage is TRBJ2-1; unclear D gene. V lost 2 bases to trimming and J lost 0 bases, with 20 bases between them. This CDR3 is built from 19 residues. Germline assignment: CDR1 MGHRA and CDR2 YSYEKL. CDR3 sequence (DNA): TGCGCCAGCAGCCAAAAAAGCTCCAGGATTGATGTCTCCTACAATGAGCAGTTCTTC. Protein sequence: CASSQKSSRIDVSYNEQFF.

The V gene is TRBV6-1, the J gene TRBJ1-2; 9 bases map to TRBD1. The V gene end was trimmed by 6 bases and the J gene end by 8 bases; junction bases not matched to a gene: 13. The germline V gene has CDR1 MNHNS and CDR2 SASEGT. The CDR3 consists of 15 residues. CDR3 DNA: TGTGCCAGCAGGATTAGACAGGGGGTATCAGGCGGCTACACCTTC. Translation gives CASRIRQGVSGGYTF.

This clone appeared a few times. The rearrangement links TRBV27 to TRBJ2-2; maybe TRBD1 (5 bases). Between the trimmed V and J ends, which lost 3 bases and 6 bases, there was a span of 17 bases. Germline V gives CDR1 MNHEY, CDR2 SMNVEV (reference sequence). The CDR3 length is 16 residues. CDR3 protein: CASSFFGAQGSGELFF. In nucleotides, the CDR3 is TGTGCCAGCAGTTTTTTTGGGGCGCAAGGGTCCGGGGAGCTGTTTTTT.

The V call is TRBV30, the J call TRBJ1-1; D remains ambiguous. The germline V gene encodes CDR1 GTSNPN and CDR2 SVGIG (reference sequence). V shed 3 bases and J shed 5 bases, with 22 bases lying between them. This CDR3 has 16 residues. DNA for the CDR3: TGTGCCTGGAGCCCAGTCCATCGGGAGCGGGGTACTGAAGCTTTCTTT. It translates to CAWSPVHRERGTEAFF.

The chain's CDR3 is CASSGTRDIRSYGYTF. The CDR3 nucleotides read TGTGCCAGCAGCGGCACCCGGGACATCAGGTCCTATGGCTACACCTTC. The V and J genes are TRBV7-2 and TRBJ1-2; D is perhaps TRBD1 (6 bases). The CDR3 is 16 amino acids. Germline-derived CDR1 and CDR2 are SGHTA and FQGNSA. V was trimmed by 5 bases and J by 4 bases, leaving 20 bases between them.